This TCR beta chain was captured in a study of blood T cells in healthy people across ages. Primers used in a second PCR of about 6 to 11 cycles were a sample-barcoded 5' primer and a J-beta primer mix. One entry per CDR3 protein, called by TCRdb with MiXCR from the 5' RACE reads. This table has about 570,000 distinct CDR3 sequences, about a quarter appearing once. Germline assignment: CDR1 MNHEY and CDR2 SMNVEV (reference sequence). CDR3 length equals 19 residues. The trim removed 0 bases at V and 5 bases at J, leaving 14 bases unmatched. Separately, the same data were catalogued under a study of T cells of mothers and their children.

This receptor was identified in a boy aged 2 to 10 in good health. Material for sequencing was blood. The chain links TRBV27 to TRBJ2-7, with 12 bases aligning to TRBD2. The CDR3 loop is CASSLSLPGLAGIVDEQYF. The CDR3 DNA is TGTGCCAGCAGTTTATCCCTCCCGGGACTAGCGGGTATCGTGGACGAGCAGTACTTC.